This entry lists 28 T cell receptor beta chains sequenced from one sample in a study of blood T cell repertoires in COVID-19. Here immunoSEQ multiplex PCR was the method, and the copy in TCRdb shows in-frame clones only, minus some. The data hold about 250,000 clones, with roughly 80% observed a single time. The sample was peripheral blood. These receptors were collected from a man aged 80 or over with acute or convalescent COVID-19.

The rearrangement joins TRBV6-4 to TRBJ1-6; D may be TRBD1 (6 bases). V gave up 9 bases and J gave up 7 bases, with 28 bases separating them. This CDR3 has 18 amino acids. In germline, CDR1 is MRHNA, CDR2 SNTAGT. The DNA for the CDR3 is TGTGCCAGAAATCCAGAGAGCGTCCGGGACACCCTGAATTCACCCCTCCACTTT. Residues: CARNPESVRDTLNSPLHF.

The chain joins TRBV5-1 to TRBJ2-6, with D possibly TRBD2 on 5 matching bases. CDR1 SGHRS and CDR2 YFSETQ come from the germline V gene. The CDR3 length is 17 residues. V lost 0 bases and J 0 bases, leaving 10 bases between the germline ends. The CDR3, as DNA: TGCGCCAGCAGCTTGGGAGGACTGGTCTCTGGGGCCAACGTCCTGACTTTC. This gives the protein CASSLGGLVSGANVLTF.

In DNA, the CDR3 is TGTGCCAGTAGTAAGCCGGGACTAGCGGGCAGCTCCTACGAGCAGTACTTC. Translation gives CASSKPGLAGSSYEQYF. V and J are TRBV19 and TRBJ2-7; 12 bases map to TRBD2. Trimming took 4 bases from V and 0 from J; bases not matched to a gene: 7. Germline V lookup: CDR1 LNHDA, CDR2 SQIVND (reference sequence). The CDR3 has 17 amino acids.

This chain connects TRBV6-5 to TRBJ2-1, with D possibly being TRBD2 (5 bases). The V end lost 6 bases, the J end lost 0 bases, and 12 bases lay between the germline ends. CDR1 is MNHEY and CDR2 is SVGAGI in the germline V gene. The CDR3 spans 15 residues. CDR3 nucleotides: TGTGCCAGCAGCCCGGGGATCGGCTCCTACAATGAGCAGTTCTTC. It is translated as CASSPGIGSYNEQFF.

The chain links TRBV7-9 to TRBJ1-5, with a weak D call TRBD1 (5 bases). This CDR3 region has 14 residues. Trimming cost V 7 bases and J 1 base, with 11 bases left between them. Germline CDR1 SEHNR, CDR2 FQNEAQ (reference sequence). CDR3 coding DNA: TGTGCCAGCAACCGCGACAGCAGCAATCAGCCCCAGCATTTT. Translation: CASNRDSSNQPQHF.

This chain joins TRBV19 and TRBJ1-1; 7 bases match TRBD1. The CDR3 totals 15 residues. Germline V gives CDR1 LNHDA, CDR2 SQIVND (reference sequence). The V gene end was trimmed by 5 bases and the J gene end by 1 base; junction bases not matched to a gene: 7. The DNA for the CDR3 is TGTGCCAGTAGTGGCCGGGACAGACCGAACACTGAAGCTTTCTTT. Translating gives CASSGRDRPNTEAFF.

The chain joins TRBV6-2 or TRBV6-3 to TRBJ2-7; TRBD1 matches 12 bases. From germline, CDR1 is MNHEY and CDR2 SVGEGT. This CDR3 comprises 16 residues. Unmatched junction bases numbered 12, after V lost 5 bases and J lost 7 bases. CDR3 bases: TGTGCCAGCAGTGATAAATCCGGGACAGGGGGCTTTGAGCAGTACTTC. It translates to CASSDKSGTGGFEQYF.

This chain uses TRBV18 with TRBJ1-1; D may be TRBD1 (5 bases). The CDR3 runs 14 residues. The ends were cut back, 6 bases at V and 4 bases at J, with 15 bases in the middle. Germline V gene lookup returns CDR1 KGHSH and CDR2 LQKENI. DNA for the CDR3: TGTGCCAGCTCCACCGCTTATGACAGCACTGAAGCTTTCTTT. Translation gives CASSTAYDSTEAFF.

This chain uses TRBV24-1 with TRBJ2-3; D not certain. V lost 5 bases to trimming and J lost 1 base, with 15 bases between them. The CDR3 is 16 residues long. CDR1 and CDR2 (germline): KGHDR, SFDVKD. The CDR3 nucleotides are TGTGCCACCAGTGCCTTGGCGGCCCTTGGCACAGATACGCAGTATTTT. This gives the protein CATSALAALGTDTQYF.

The sample holds one count of this clone. This chain joins TRBV6-5 and TRBJ2-7; 12 nucleotides agree with TRBD2. Germline CDR1 and CDR2: MNHEY and SVGAGI. CDR3 size: 15 residues. With 5 bases clipped from V and 3 bases from J, the junction kept 5 bases outside the gene matches. In DNA, the CDR3 is TGTGCCAGCAGTCACGGACTAGCGGGGTTCTACGAGCAGTACTTC. As protein: CASSHGLAGFYEQYF.

This rearrangement joins TRBV7-9 to TRBJ2-6; 10 nucleotides agree with TRBD1. This CDR3 spans 17 amino acids. In germline, CDR1 is SEHNR, CDR2 FQNEAQ (reference sequence). V shed 5 bases and J 4 bases; nucleotides not matched to a gene: 8. The CDR3 region has the DNA TGTGCCAGCAGCCTGGACAGGGGGTCGTCCGGGGCCAACGTCCTGACTTTC. Protein product: CASSLDRGSSGANVLTF.

In its sample, this clone was seen a few times. The rearrangement uses TRBV27 and TRBJ2-2; D is perhaps TRBD1 (5 bases). There are 13 residues in the CDR3. Per germline, CDR1 MNHEY and CDR2 SMNVEV (reference sequence). V lost 5 bases, J lost 4 bases, and 8 bases lay in between. CDR3 bases: TGTGCCAGCAGTGCAGGGTTCACCGGGGAGCTGTTTTTT. Its translation: CASSAGFTGELFF.

CDR3 amino acids: CASSRLAGVVDEQFF. The CDR3 DNA reads TGTGCCAGCAGCCGACTAGCGGGAGTAGTAGATGAGCAGTTCTTC. The V call is TRBV27, the J call TRBJ2-1; 12 bases are a match to TRBD2. The CDR3 contains 15 residues. Germline CDR1 and CDR2: MNHEY and SMNVEV (reference sequence). The V and J ends lost 6 bases and 8 bases, in that order; junction bases with no gene match: 8.

This clone was found a few times. The CDR3 protein is CASSLGTGFRSYEQYF. CDR3 DNA: TGTGCCAGCAGCTTAGGGACAGGGTTCCGCTCCTACGAGCAGTACTTC. The chain joins TRBV7-9 to TRBJ2-7; 8 bases agree with TRBD1. Germline-derived CDR1 and CDR2 are SEHNR and FQNEAQ (reference sequence). V trimming: 1 base; J trimming: 0 bases; junction bases outside the gene matches: 5. This CDR3 comprises 16 residues.

The chain joins TRBV5-1 to TRBJ2-7, with D possibly being TRBD1 (5 bases). The CDR3 loop spans 13 amino acids. The germline gives CDR1 SGHRS, CDR2 YFSETQ. The V and J ends lost 4 bases and 0 bases respectively, with 8 bases between them. The CDR3 DNA is TGCGCCAGCAGCGGACAAGACTCCTACGAGCAGTACTTC. Residues: CASSGQDSYEQYF.

The V gene is TRBV24-1, the J gene TRBJ1-3; no reliable D call. V lost 10 bases and J 0 bases, leaving 15 bases between the germline ends. CDR3 size: 15 residues. The V gene's germline CDR1 is KGHDR and CDR2 SFDVKD. The CDR3 loop reads CATGMMGSSGNTIYF. The CDR3 DNA reads as TGTGCCACGGGAATGATGGGGAGCTCTGGAAACACCATATATTTT.

V is TRBV19 and J is TRBJ2-1; the match to TRBD2 covers 8 bases. V gave up 5 bases and J gave up 10 bases; unmatched junction bases: 19. CDR3 length equals 17 residues. Germline values: CDR1 LNHDA, CDR2 SQIVND (reference sequence). The CDR3 sequence: CASSPQPPGLVFPEQFF. DNA of the CDR3: TGTGCCAGTAGTCCCCAACCACCGGGACTAGTATTTCCCGAGCAGTTCTTC. Based on the CDR3 plus reference TRBV19 and TRBJ2-1, the full variable domain is DGGITQSPKYLFRKEGQNVTLSCEQNLNHDAMYWYRQDPGQGLRLIYYSQIVNDFQKGDIAEGYSVSREKKESFPLTVTSAQKNPTAFYLCASSPQPPGLVFPEQFFGPGTRLTVL.

In nucleotides, the CDR3 is TGTGCCAGTAGGGATACCGGGACAAATCTCTATGGCTACACCTTC. Protein product: CASRDTGTNLYGYTF. V is TRBV19 and J is TRBJ1-2, with D perhaps matching TRBD1 (6 bases). Trimming pared 6 bases from V and 4 bases from J, leaving 18 bases between. There are 15 residues in the CDR3. Germline CDR1 is LNHDA and CDR2 is SQIVND (reference sequence).

V gene TRBV19 combines with J gene TRBJ1-2; weak D call: TRBD1 (6 bases). CDR3 length equals 15 residues. Germline V gene sequence: CDR1 LNHDA, CDR2 SQIVND (reference sequence). Trimming removed 5 bases at V and 0 bases at J, with 13 bases between. This CDR3 is CASSYGRGANYGYTF. CDR3 bases: TGTGCCAGTAGTTACGGCAGGGGAGCTAACTATGGCTACACCTTC.

The chain recombines TRBV4-1 with TRBJ2-3; 11 nucleotides agree with TRBD2. Germline loops: CDR1 MGHRA, CDR2 YSYEKL. V was clipped by 1 base and J by 11 bases; unmatched bases: 11. The CDR3 covers 16 residues. The CDR3 DNA reads TGCGCCAGCAGCCAAGGCAAGGCTAGCGGGGGGCGGGGGCAGTATTTT. Amino acid sequence: CASSQGKASGGRGQYF.

This rearrangement joins TRBV2 to TRBJ1-2; possibly TRBD1 for D (5 bases). The V end was cut by 6 bases, the J end by 1 base, with 9 bases between. The CDR3 covers 13 residues. Germline values: CDR1 SNHLY, CDR2 FYNNEI. This CDR3 is CASRFDSNYGYTF. CDR3 DNA: TGTGCCAGCAGATTCGACAGTAACTATGGCTACACCTTC.

The chain couples TRBV18 to TRBJ2-3; 8 bases line up with TRBD2. In germline, CDR1 is KGHSH, CDR2 LQKENI. This CDR3 comprises 15 residues. V lost 6 bases, J lost 0 bases, and 5 bases stayed unmatched. CDR3 in amino acids: CASSLQRGSTDTQYF. The CDR3 nucleotides are TGTGCCAGCTCTCTCCAGCGGGGGAGCACAGATACGCAGTATTTT.

This clone has a single count. V gene TRBV27 combines with J gene TRBJ1-5; tentative D call: TRBD1 (6 bases). Germline V gene data show CDR1 as MNHEY and CDR2 as SMNVEV (reference sequence). V was pared by 3 bases and J by 3 bases, with 9 bases between. The CDR3 length is 14 residues. CDR3 in DNA: TGTGCCAGCAGTTTCCAGGGGTACAATCAGCCCCAGCATTTT. As protein: CASSFQGYNQPQHF.

The rearrangement uses TRBV30 and TRBJ1-4, with a tentative D call TRBD1 (5 bases). CDR1 and CDR2 (germline): GTSNPN, SVGIG (reference sequence). This CDR3 region has 14 residues. Deletions cut 2 bases from V and 7 bases from J, with 14 bases between. The CDR3 DNA follows: TGTGCCTGGAGTCGGGGGGGGACTGTTGAAAAACTGTTTTTT. It encodes CAWSRGGTVEKLFF.

The genes are TRBV6-6 and TRBJ1-2, with 9 bases matching TRBD1. CDR1 is MNHNY, CDR2 SVGAGI, per germline (reference sequence). The ends lost 6 bases at V and 8 bases at J; junction bases unmatched: 4. This CDR3 is built from 12 residues. The CDR3, as DNA: TGTGCCAGCAGAACAGGGGGCGACGGCTACACCTTC. It is translated as CASRTGGDGYTF.

The V gene is TRBV18, the J gene TRBJ2-1, with TRBD2 as a possible D gene (6 bases). The CDR3 spans 15 residues. Per the germline V gene, CDR1 is KGHSH and CDR2 is LQKENI. The V gene lost 2 bases and the J gene lost 9 bases, with 17 bases spanning the gap. The CDR3 DNA reads TGTGCCAGCTCACCAGCCTCGGGAGAACAAGGTGAGCAGTTCTTC. It specifies CASSPASGEQGEQFF.

The chain employs TRBV30 and TRBJ2-5; 8 bases align to TRBD1. Per germline, CDR1 GTSNPN and CDR2 SVGIG (reference sequence). This CDR3 is built from 13 residues. V trimming: 3 bases; J trimming: 5 bases; junction bases outside the gene matches: 5. CDR3 in DNA: TGTGCCTGGAGGCCCAGGGGGCGGGAGACCCAGTACTTC. This translates into CAWRPRGRETQYF.

For the CDR3, the DNA is TGTGCCAGCAGCCCCCACCTCCTATACGAGCAGTACTTC. It codes for CASSPHLLYEQYF. The V call is TRBV3-1 (or the pseudogene TRBV3-2), the J call TRBJ2-7; D is ambiguous. In germline, CDR1 is LGHDT, CDR2 YNNKEL (reference sequence). Trimming took off 4 bases at V and 4 bases at J, with 11 bases between the two ends. CDR3 length: 13 residues.